This TCR beta chain was identified during a study of T-cell reconstitution after alpha-beta-depleted transplantation in children. This CDR3 has 19 amino acids. Trimming removed 1 base from V and 0 bases from J; junction bases left unmatched: 15. Germline CDR1 reads KGHSH; CDR2 reads LQKENI. Unique molecular identifiers tagged the TCRbeta library. One entry per CDR3 protein, called by TCRdb with MiXCR from the PCR reads. Of approximately 1,000,000 distinct CDR3 sequences in the sample, roughly 29% were seen once. The sequences come from PBMCs, mostly from graft donor cells, collected 360 days after TCRalphabeta/CD19-depleted stem cell transplant. The TCR sequence derives from a boy under three years old who had a stem cell transplant for SCID, so the T cells may come from the graft donor. This chain uses TRBV18 with TRBJ2-7, with 7 bases fitting TRBD2. The CDR3 region is CASSPQPWGGRPHSYEQYF. CDR3 in DNA: TGTGCCAGCTCACCACAACCTTGGGGGGGTAGGCCCCACTCCTACGAGCAGTACTTC.